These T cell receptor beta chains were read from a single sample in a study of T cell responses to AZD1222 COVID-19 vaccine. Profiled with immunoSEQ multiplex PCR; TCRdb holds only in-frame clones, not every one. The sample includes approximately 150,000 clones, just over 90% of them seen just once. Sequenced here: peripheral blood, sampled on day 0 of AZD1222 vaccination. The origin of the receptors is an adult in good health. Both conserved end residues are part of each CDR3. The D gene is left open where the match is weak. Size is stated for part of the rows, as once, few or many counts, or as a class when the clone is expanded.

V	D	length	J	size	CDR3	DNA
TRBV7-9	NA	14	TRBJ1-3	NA	CASSLNLARGTIYF	TGTGCCAGCAGCTTAAATCTGGCTCGGGGAACCATATATTTT
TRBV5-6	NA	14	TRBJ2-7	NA	CASSPGTASYEQYF	TGTGCCAGCAGCCCAGGCACAGCCTCTTACGAGCAGTACTTC
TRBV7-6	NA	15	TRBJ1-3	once	CASSPDPGSGNTIYF	TGTGCCAGCAGCCCGGACCCCGGCTCTGGAAACACCATATATTTT
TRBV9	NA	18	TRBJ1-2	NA	CASSVEPFSREGNYGYTF	TGTGCCAGCAGCGTAGAACCTTTTTCCAGGGAGGGTAACTATGGCTACACCTTC
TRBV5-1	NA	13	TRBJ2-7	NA	CASSLEGPYEQYF	TGCGCCAGCAGCCTAGAGGGCCCCTACGAGCAGTACTTC
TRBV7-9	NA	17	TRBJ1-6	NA	CASSPTRSSSYNSPLHF	TGTGCCAGCAGCCCAACGAGATCTAGCTCCTATAATTCACCCCTCCACTTT
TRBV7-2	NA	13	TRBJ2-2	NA	CASSLEFFGELFF	TGTGCCAGCAGCTTAGAGTTTTTCGGGGAGCTGTTTTTT
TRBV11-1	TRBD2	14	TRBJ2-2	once	CASRLAGGSGELFF	TGTGCCAGCAGGCTAGCGGGAGGATCAGGGGAGCTGTTTTTT
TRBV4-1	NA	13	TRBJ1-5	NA	CASSLTGGQPQHF	TGCGCCAGCAGCCTGACAGGAGGTCAGCCCCAGCATTTT
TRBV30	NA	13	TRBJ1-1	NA	CAWSVGQNTEAFF	TGTGCCTGGAGTGTAGGACAGAACACTGAAGCTTTCTTT
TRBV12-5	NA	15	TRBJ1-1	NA	CASGSQQGRGTEAFF	TGTGCTAGTGGTTCCCAACAGGGTCGGGGTACTGAAGCTTTCTTT
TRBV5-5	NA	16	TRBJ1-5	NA	CASSLHRAVGNQPQHF	TGTGCCAGCAGCCTCCACAGGGCAGTGGGCAATCAGCCCCAGCATTTT
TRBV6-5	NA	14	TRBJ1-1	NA	CASSRLGGDTEAFF	TGTGCCAGCAGCCGTCTCGGTGGGGATACTGAAGCTTTCTTT
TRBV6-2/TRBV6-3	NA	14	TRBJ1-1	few	CASSLTLGNTEAFF	TGTGCCAGCAGTCTGACCCTGGGAAACACTGAAGCTTTCTTT